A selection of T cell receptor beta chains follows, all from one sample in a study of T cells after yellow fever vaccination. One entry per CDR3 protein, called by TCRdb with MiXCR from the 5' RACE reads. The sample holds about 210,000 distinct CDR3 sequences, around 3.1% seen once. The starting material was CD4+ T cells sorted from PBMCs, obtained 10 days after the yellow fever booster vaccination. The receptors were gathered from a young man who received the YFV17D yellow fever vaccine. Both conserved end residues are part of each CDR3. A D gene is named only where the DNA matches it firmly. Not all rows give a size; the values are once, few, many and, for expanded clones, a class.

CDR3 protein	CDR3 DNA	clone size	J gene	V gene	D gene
CATSRGEEPKNIQYF	TGTGCCACCAGCAGGGGAGAGGAGCCCAAAAACATTCAGTACTTC	many	TRBJ2-4	TRBV15	NA
CASSSLRGLRGGYTF	TGTGCCAGCAGCTCCCTCCGGGGCCTCCGGGGTGGCTACACCTTC	NA	TRBJ1-2	TRBV5-6	NA
CSANRDSGGPTHTQYF	TGCAGTGCTAACAGGGACAGCGGGGGTCCCACACATACGCAGTATTTT	NA	TRBJ2-3	TRBV20-1	NA
CASSNAYEQYF	TGTGCCAGCAGCAATGCCTACGAGCAGTACTTC	many	TRBJ2-7	TRBV6-2/TRBV6-3	NA
CATSSYNEQFF	TGTGCCACCAGTTCCTACAATGAGCAGTTCTTC	many	TRBJ2-1	TRBV24-1	NA
CASTMWLGGTEAFF	TGTGCCAGCACTATGTGGTTAGGGGGCACTGAAGCTTTCTTT	many	TRBJ1-1	TRBV12-3/TRBV12-4	NA
CSARDRVHEQYF	TGCAGTGCTAGGGACAGGGTTCACGAGCAGTACTTC	NA	TRBJ2-7	TRBV20-1	TRBD1
CASSLLGGGAPDTQYF	TGTGCCAGCAGCTTGCTTGGCGGGGGGGCCCCAGATACGCAGTATTTT	few	TRBJ2-3	TRBV5-4	TRBD2
CASTPSRRAGELFF	TGTGCCAGCACCCCGAGCAGGAGGGCCGGGGAGCTGTTTTTT	many	TRBJ2-2	TRBV12-3/TRBV12-4	NA
CASSSRAKHTDTQYF	TGTGCCAGCAGCTCCCGGGCCAAGCACACAGATACGCAGTATTTT	many	TRBJ2-3	TRBV11-2	NA
CASSPFLDSNQPQHF	TGTGCCAGCAGCCCATTCCTGGATAGCAATCAGCCCCAGCATTTT	many	TRBJ1-5	TRBV7-2	NA
CASSLMAGGSYNEQFF	TGTGCCAGCAGCTTAATGGCGGGGGGCTCCTACAATGAGCAGTTCTTC	many	TRBJ2-1	TRBV7-3	TRBD2
CATSDPGTELFF	TGTGCCACCAGTGACCCAGGAACGGAACTGTTTTTT	NA	TRBJ1-4	TRBV24-1	NA
CASSQESAGGSGETQYF	TGCGCCAGCAGCCAAGAATCGGCTGGTGGGTCAGGGGAGACCCAGTACTTC	few	TRBJ2-5	TRBV4-1	NA
CASSSRGYNQPQHF	TGTGCCAGCAGCTCCCGGGGCTACAATCAGCCCCAGCATTTT	many	TRBJ1-5	TRBV5-5	NA
CASRSPTGGSPKPLHF	TGTGCCAGCAGATCGCCGACAGGGGGATCCCCCAAACCCCTCCACTTT	many	TRBJ1-6	TRBV28	TRBD1
CSLQRGNEQYF	TGCAGCCTCCAACGGGGCAACGAGCAGTACTTC	NA	TRBJ2-7	TRBV20-1	NA
CASRYGGASPLNTEAFF	TGTGCCAGCCGATACGGGGGGGCCAGCCCCCTGAACACTGAAGCTTTCTTT	many	TRBJ1-1	TRBV28	NA
CASSLETGSSPLHF	TGTGCCAGCAGCTTGGAGACAGGGAGTTCACCCCTCCACTTT	few	TRBJ1-6	TRBV7-2	TRBD1
CASSRPRDGEETQYF	TGTGCCAGCAGCCGTCCCCGGGACGGAGAAGAGACCCAGTACTTC	few	TRBJ2-5	TRBV14	NA
CASSQVGRNTIYF	TGTGCCAGCAGCCAAGTGGGGAGAAACACCATATATTTT	few	TRBJ1-3	TRBV4-2	NA
CSARGDASGGTDTQYF	TGCAGTGCTAGAGGGGATGCTAGCGGGGGCACAGATACGCAGTATTTT	many	TRBJ2-3	TRBV20-1	TRBD2
CASTSPGFDEF	TGTGCCAGCACCTCACCCGGGTTCGACGAATTC	few	TRBJ2-7	TRBV28	NA
CASSEGGTLAYEQYF	TGTGCCAGCAGTGAAGGGGGGACGTTGGCCTACGAGCAGTACTTC	few	TRBJ2-7	TRBV25-1	NA
CASSTGQGRETQYF	TGTGCCAGCAGCACCGGACAGGGGCGGGAGACCCAGTACTTC	few	TRBJ2-5	TRBV12-3/TRBV12-4	TRBD1
CASSQLPTSGGRTGELFF	TGTGCCAGCAGCCAACTCCCAACTAGCGGGGGGCGCACCGGGGAGCTGTTTTTT	few	TRBJ2-2	TRBV3-1	TRBD2
CASSYTGGSEQFF	TGTGCCAGCAGCTATACAGGGGGCAGTGAGCAGTTCTTC	few	TRBJ2-1	TRBV7-3	TRBD1
CASSPRVGFGTQYF	TGTGCCAGCAGCCCTAGAGTCGGGTTTGGGACCCAGTACTTC	NA	TRBJ2-5	TRBV14	NA
CAWRRAGNSNQPQHF	TGTGCCTGGAGAAGGGCGGGAAATAGCAATCAGCCCCAGCATTTT	few	TRBJ1-5	TRBV30	NA
CASSLLGAYSSYNEQFF	TGTGCCAGCTCCCTCTTGGGGGCCTACAGCTCCTACAATGAGCAGTTCTTC	few	TRBJ2-1	TRBV18	NA
CSAKGSEETQYF	TGCAGTGCGAAGGGGTCGGAAGAGACCCAGTACTTC	NA	TRBJ2-5	TRBV20-1	NA
CASSSTGANTEAFF	TGTGCCAGCAGTTCCACCGGGGCCAACACTGAAGCTTTCTTT	many	TRBJ1-1	TRBV12-3/TRBV12-4	NA
CASSLQGADTDTQYF	TGTGCCAGCAGCTTACAGGGGGCGGACACAGATACGCAGTATTTT	NA	TRBJ2-3	TRBV5-6	TRBD1
CASSGGTGHYGYTF	TGTGCCAGCAGCGGAGGGACGGGTCACTATGGCTACACCTTC	many	TRBJ1-2	TRBV7-2	NA
CASSLMGGAEAFF	TGTGCCAGCAGCTTGATGGGGGGGGCTGAAGCTTTCTTT	NA	TRBJ1-1	TRBV5-4	NA
CASSPLGYNEQFF	TGTGCCAGCTCACCGCTAGGGTACAATGAGCAGTTCTTC	many	TRBJ2-1	TRBV18	NA
CASSQDRTGGVKLFF	TGTGCCAGCAGCCAAGACCGGACAGGGGGCGTCAAACTGTTTTTT	few	TRBJ1-4	TRBV4-2	TRBD1
CASSYPGQVVGGYTF	TGTGCCAGCAGTTACCCGGGACAGGTCGTCGGTGGCTACACCTTC	many	TRBJ1-2	TRBV6-6	TRBD1
CSARDPRLAGNTGELFF	TGCAGTGCTAGAGACCCCAGACTAGCGGGGAACACCGGGGAGCTGTTTTTT	few	TRBJ2-2	TRBV20-1	TRBD2
CASSPGQGAAKNIQYF	TGCGCCAGCAGCCCGGGACAGGGGGCTGCCAAAAACATTCAGTACTTC	many	TRBJ2-4	TRBV4-1	TRBD1
CASSLGRIGGDNSTDTQYF	TGCGCCAGCAGCTTGGGACGGATTGGCGGGGACAATAGCACAGATACGCAGTATTTT	many	TRBJ2-3	TRBV5-1	NA
CASSFRDGSTGELFF	TGCGCCAGCAGCTTCCGGGACGGCAGCACCGGGGAGCTGTTTTTT	few	TRBJ2-2	TRBV5-1	NA
CASSLEHTSYNSPLHF	TGTGCCAGCAGCTTGGAGCACACCTCCTATAATTCACCCCTCCACTTT	NA	TRBJ1-6	TRBV7-2	NA
CASKTGVEEKLFF	TGTGCCAGCAAGACAGGTGTGGAAGAAAAACTGTTTTTT	few	TRBJ1-4	TRBV12-3/TRBV12-4	NA
CASSPPEGTGNSPLHF	TGTGCCAGCTCACCACCGGAGGGGACGGGTAATTCACCCCTCCACTTT	many	TRBJ1-6	TRBV18	NA
CASSSGTGGVETQYF	TGTGCCAGCAGTTCGGGGACAGGGGGCGTGGAGACCCAGTACTTC	many	TRBJ2-5	TRBV27	TRBD1
CATSEPGQGTQYF	TGTGCCACCAGTGAACCGGGACAGGGTACGCAGTATTTT	NA	TRBJ2-3	TRBV24-1	TRBD1
CASSRGGEETQYF	TGTGCCAGCTCCCGGGGGGGTGAAGAGACCCAGTACTTC	many	TRBJ2-5	TRBV18	TRBD2
CASSGGTGSTEAFF	TGCGCCAGCAGCGGAGGGACAGGATCAACTGAAGCTTTCTTT	few	TRBJ1-1	TRBV5-1	TRBD1
CASRDSVGSPLHF	TGTGCCAGCAGGGACAGCGTTGGGTCACCCCTCCACTTT	few	TRBJ1-6	TRBV7-8	NA
CATLRQGDQPQHF	TGTGCCACCCTCCGACAGGGCGATCAGCCCCAGCATTTT	few	TRBJ1-5	TRBV7-2	TRBD1
CASSFSRKDTHGYTF	TGTGCCAGCAGCTTTAGCAGGAAAGACACCCATGGCTACACCTTC	many	TRBJ1-2	TRBV11-1	NA
CASSSTPSGGGGTQYF	TGTGCCAGCAGCTCCACGCCTAGCGGGGGCGGAGGTACGCAGTATTTT	many	TRBJ2-3	TRBV7-2	TRBD2
CASSFPGQGNAFF	TGTGCCAGCAGCTTTCCGGGACAGGGAAATGCTTTCTTT	few	TRBJ1-1	TRBV7-2	TRBD1
CASSLLPGTGKLFF	TGTGCCAGCAGCTTACTTCCCGGGACAGGGAAACTGTTTTTT	many	TRBJ1-4	TRBV7-8	TRBD1
CSVEDPTRVEQFF	TGCAGCGTTGAAGATCCCACCAGAGTTGAGCAGTTCTTC	many	TRBJ2-1	TRBV29-1	NA
CASSLADVAEPPRFF	TGTGCCAGCAGCTTAGCGGACGTAGCGGAACCCCCCCGGTTCTTC	few	TRBJ2-1	TRBV7-9	NA
CASSLRGGTDTPYF	TGTGCCAGCAGCTTGCGGGGCGGCACAGATACGCCGTATTTT	NA	TRBJ2-3	TRBV5-5	NA